This TCR beta chain was captured in a study of Graves' ophthalmopathy and Graves' hyperthyroidism. Regarding the study as a whole: Most thyroid clonotypes expanded beyond 0.001 frequency were also found in blood.

This clonotype was seen many times. Its antigen is as yet unknown. V lost 7 bases, J lost 4 bases, and 17 bases lay in between. Germline V gene sequence: CDR1 SQVTM, CDR2 ANQGSEA. The CDR3 runs to 13 residues. Amplified material comprised TCR beta CDR3 regions derived from RNA transcripts. Second-round multiplex PCR came after first-round RT-PCR with HTBI primers. MiXCR, applied by TCRdb to the multiplex PCR reads, yields one record per CDR3 protein. This table has some 210,000 distinct CDR3 sequences, roughly 29% appearing once. This TCR came from a man aged 50-59 years with Graves' ophthalmopathy. The chain employs TRBV29-1 and TRBJ2-7; D might be TRBD2 (7 bases). Source material: peripheral blood. DNA for the CDR3: TGCAGCGCTCGGGGGGCGCGAACGTACGAGCAGTACTTC. This codes for CSARGARTYEQYF.